This passage covers 3 T cell receptor beta chains from one sample sequenced in a study of molecular identifiers for immune sequencing clone quantification. TCRdb processed the PCR reads anew with MiXCR; each CDR3 protein has one entry. The data hold approximately 630,000 distinct CDR3 sequences, with around 25% observed a single time. The specimen was naive CD8+ T cells from blood, with Jurkat cell RNA spiked in. The subset denotes: FACS-sorted CD8+CD4-CCR7+CD45RA+ naive T cells. The receptors originated from a human donor in good health. Some libraries in this study had Jurkat cell RNA spiked in.

This clonotype was detected only a few times. One end of the junction varies from germline; a read error may be responsible. The chain uses TRBV9 and TRBJ2-7; D is perhaps TRBD1 (6 bases). Germline values: CDR1 SGDLS, CDR2 YYNGEE. The CDR3 is 13 amino acids. The CDR3 spells CASSLGAAYEQCF. The DNA for the CDR3 is TGCGCCAGCAGCTTGGGGGCGGCATACGAGCAGTGCTTC. Together with reference TRBV9 and TRBJ2-7, the CDR3 gives the full variable domain: DSGVTQTPKHLITATGQRVTLRCSPRSGDLSVYWYQQSLDQGLQFLIQYYNGEERAKGNILERFSAQQFPDLHSELNLSSLELGDSALYFCASSLGAAYEQCFGPGTRLTVT.

This clonotype appeared many times. The genes are TRBV5-1 and TRBJ2-5, with D possibly being TRBD1 (5 bases). The CDR3 covers 15 residues. Germline lookup yields CDR1 SGHRS and CDR2 YFSETQ. V lost 6 bases, J lost 2 bases, and 17 bases lay in between. CDR3 loop: CASTTGRGGQETQYF. The CDR3 DNA sequence: TGCGCCAGCACCACGGGTAGGGGCGGACAAGAGACCCAGTACTTC.

Here the CDR3 reads CASSLAGGNWQPQHF. The CDR3 nucleotides are TGTGCCAGCAGCTTAGCCGGGGGGAATTGGCAGCCCCAGCATTTT. The chain uses TRBV7-9 and TRBJ1-5, with TRBD1 as a possible D gene (5 bases). Trimming left V 0 bases short and J 7 bases short, with 13 bases between. Germline assignment: CDR1 SEHNR and CDR2 FQNEAQ (reference sequence). The CDR3 runs 15 residues.